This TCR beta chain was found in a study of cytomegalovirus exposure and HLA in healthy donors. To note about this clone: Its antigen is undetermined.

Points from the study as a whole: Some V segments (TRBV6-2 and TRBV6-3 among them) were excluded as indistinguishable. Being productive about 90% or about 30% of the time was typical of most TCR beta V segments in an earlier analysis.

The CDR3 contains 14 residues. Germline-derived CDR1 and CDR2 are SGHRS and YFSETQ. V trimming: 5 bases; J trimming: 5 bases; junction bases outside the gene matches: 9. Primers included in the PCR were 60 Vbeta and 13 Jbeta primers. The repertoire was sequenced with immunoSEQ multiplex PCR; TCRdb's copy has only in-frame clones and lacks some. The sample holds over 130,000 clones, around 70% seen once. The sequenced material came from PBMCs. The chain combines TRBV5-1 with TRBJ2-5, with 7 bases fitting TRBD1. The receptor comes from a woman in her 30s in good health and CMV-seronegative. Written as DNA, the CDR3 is TGCGCCAGCAGATCCGGACAGGCCACCGAGACCCAGTACTTC. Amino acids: CASRSGQATETQYF.